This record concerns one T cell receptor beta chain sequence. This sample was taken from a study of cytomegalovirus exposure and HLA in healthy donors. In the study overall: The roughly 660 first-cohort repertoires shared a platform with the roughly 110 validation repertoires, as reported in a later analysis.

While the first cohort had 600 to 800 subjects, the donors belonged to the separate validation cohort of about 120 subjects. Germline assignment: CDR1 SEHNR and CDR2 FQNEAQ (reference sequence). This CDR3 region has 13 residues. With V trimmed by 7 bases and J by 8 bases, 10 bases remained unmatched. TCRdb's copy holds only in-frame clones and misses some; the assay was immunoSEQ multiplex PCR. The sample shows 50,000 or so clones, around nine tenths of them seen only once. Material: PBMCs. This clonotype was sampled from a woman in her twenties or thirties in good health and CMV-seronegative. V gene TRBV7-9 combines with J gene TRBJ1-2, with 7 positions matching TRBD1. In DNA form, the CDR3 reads TGTGCCAGCACCGTTTCCGACAGGGACGGCTACACCTTC. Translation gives CASTVSDRDGYTF.